This entry lists 20 T cell receptor beta chains sequenced from one sample in a study of blood T cell repertoires in COVID-19. Profiled with immunoSEQ multiplex PCR; TCRdb holds only in-frame clones, not every one. The table has 240,000 or so clones, approximately 85% seen once; the top ten hold approximately 2.1%. What was sequenced was PBMCs or T cells enriched from blood (not recorded which). The receptor source for this set is a woman aged 45-60 years who had recovered from COVID-19.

The V call is TRBV19, the J call TRBJ1-6; a weak D match, TRBD1 (6 bases). With 4 bases removed from V and 10 bases from J, the gap between germline ends came to 17 bases. The CDR3 has 15 residues. The germline V gene has CDR1 LNHDA and CDR2 SQIVND (reference sequence). CDR3 nucleotide sequence: TGTGCCAGTAGTAGCGGATTCAGGGGTAGCTCACCCCTCCACTTT. Its protein product is CASSSGFRGSSPLHF. The full variable domain, with the rest looked up from reference TRBV19 and TRBJ1-6, is DGGITQSPKYLFRKEGQNVTLSCEQNLNHDAMYWYRQDPGQGLRLIYYSQIVNDFQKGDIAEGYSVSREKKESFPLTVTSAQKNPTAFYLCASSSGFRGSSPLHFGNGTRLTVT.

DNA for the CDR3: TGTGCCACCAGCAGTGGAGGGGGCACAGATACGCAGTATTTT. This gives the protein CATSSGGGTDTQYF. This sequence joins TRBV15 and TRBJ2-3, with a weak D call TRBD2 (6 bases). The V gene's germline CDR1 is LNHNV and CDR2 YYDKDF (reference sequence). The CDR3 totals 14 residues. V was clipped by 3 bases and J by 1 base, with 8 bases between them. Based on the CDR3 plus reference TRBV15 and TRBJ2-3, the full variable domain is DAMVIQNPRYQVTQFGKPVTLSCSQTLNHNVMYWYQQKSSQAPKLLFHYYDKDFNNEADTPDNFQSRRPNTSFCFLDIRSPGLGDTAMYLCATSSGGGTDTQYFGPGTRLTVL.

This clone was detected once. The J gene is TRBJ1-6, the V gene TRBV7-2, with 8 bases aligning to TRBD1. Per germline, CDR1 SGHTA and CDR2 FQGNSA. Losses at the gene ends were 5 bases for V and 7 bases for J; bases not matched to a gene: 7. This CDR3 is 15 amino acids long. CDR3 sequence: CASSHADRVNSPLHF. As DNA, the CDR3 is TGTGCCAGCAGCCATGCGGACAGGGTAAATTCACCCCTCCACTTT.

This chain connects TRBV29-1 to TRBJ1-1; D ambiguous. This CDR3 spans 12 amino acids. V gave up 4 bases and J gave up 4 bases, with 10 bases separating them. The germline V gene has CDR1 SQVTM and CDR2 ANQGSEA. This CDR3 reads CSVVLSFTEAFF. The CDR3 coding sequence is TGCAGCGTTGTATTGTCTTTCACTGAAGCTTTCTTT.

The rearrangement uses TRBV19 and TRBJ1-5, with 11 bases matching TRBD1. Looked up from germline, CDR1 is LNHDA and CDR2 is SQIVND (reference sequence). The J segment lost 8 bases and the V segment lost 6 bases, leaving 9 bases of the junction unmatched. The length of the CDR3 is 15 residues. Here the CDR3 reads CASSQRGQGAKPQHF. DNA of the CDR3: TGTGCCAGTAGCCAACGAGGACAGGGGGCTAAGCCCCAGCATTTT. Full variable domain (missing parts from reference TRBV19 and TRBJ1-5): DGGITQSPKYLFRKEGQNVTLSCEQNLNHDAMYWYRQDPGQGLRLIYYSQIVNDFQKGDIAEGYSVSREKKESFPLTVTSAQKNPTAFYLCASSQRGQGAKPQHFGDGTRLSIL.

V usage is TRBV25-1 and J usage is TRBJ2-2; no firm D call. V was clipped by 5 bases and J by 8 bases, with 18 bases between them. Germline V gives CDR1 MGHDK, CDR2 SYGVNS. This CDR3 is built from 15 residues. CDR3: CASSLLGPADGELFF. CDR3 nucleotides: TGTGCCAGCAGTCTCCTCGGCCCGGCGGATGGGGAGCTGTTTTTT. The full variable domain, its missing parts supplied by reference TRBV25-1 and TRBJ2-2, is EADIYQTPRYLVIGTGKKITLECSQTMGHDKMYWYQQDPGMELHLIHYSYGVNSTEKGDLSSESTVSRIRTEHFPLTLESARPSHTSQYLCASSLLGPADGELFFGEGSRLTVL.

CDR3: CASSYGLAGGNEQFF. DNA of the CDR3: TGTGCCAGCAGTTACGGACTAGCGGGAGGGAATGAGCAGTTCTTC. This chain joins TRBV6-5 and TRBJ2-1; 15 bases fit TRBD2. Germline V CDR1 and CDR2: MNHEY, SVGAGI. J gave up 7 bases and V 2 bases, and 0 bases lay outside the gene matches. There are 15 residues in the CDR3.

This rearrangement joins TRBV7-3 to TRBJ1-6; TRBD1 might be the D (5 bases). Per the germline V gene, CDR1 is SGHTA and CDR2 is FQGTGA. This CDR3 contains 14 residues. Trimming stripped 3 bases from V and 8 bases from J, with 11 bases between. The CDR3 DNA is TGTGCCAGCAGCTTGAGGGCGGGGGATTCACCCCTCCACTTT. It codes for CASSLRAGDSPLHF.

CDR3 sequence reads: CASTQTSGGHSSYEQYF. The CDR3 bases are TGCGCCAGCACCCAGACTAGCGGGGGTCATAGCTCCTACGAGCAGTACTTC. V gene TRBV5-1 combines with J gene TRBJ2-7; 12 bases align to TRBD2. CDR1 and CDR2 (germline): SGHRS, YFSETQ. The CDR3 consists of 17 residues. J lost 0 bases, V lost 6 bases, and 10 bases had no gene match.

This clone was recorded a few times. This chain connects TRBV30 to TRBJ1-1; D gene ambiguous. The CDR3 has 12 residues. Germline CDR1 reads GTSNPN; CDR2 reads SVGIG (reference sequence). Trimming removed 1 base at V and 6 bases at J, with 9 bases between. The CDR3 sequence: CAWSAPRPEAFF. The DNA of the CDR3 is TGTGCCTGGAGTGCCCCTCGTCCTGAAGCTTTCTTT. Looking up the rest from reference TRBV30 and TRBJ1-1 gives the full variable domain: SQTIHQWPATLVQPVGSPLSLECTVEGTSNPNLYWYRQAAGRGLQLLFYSVGIGQISSEVPQNLSASRPQDRQFILSSKKLLLSDSGFYLCAWSAPRPEAFFGQGTRLTVV.

Comment on this clone: At one end the junction does not follow the germline gene, possibly because of a read error. The chain couples TRBV5-1 to TRBJ1-1; 8 nucleotides match TRBD1. The germline CDR1 and CDR2 sequences are SGHRS and YFSETQ. This CDR3 is built from 14 residues. The CDR3 loop is CASSLGMSQGAAFF. The CDR3 nucleotides read TGCGCGAGCAGCTTAGGGATGTCGCAGGGGGCAGCTTTCTTT.

The chain combines TRBV7-2 with TRBJ1-6, with 7 bases identical to TRBD1. V shed 1 base, J shed 7 bases, and the junction held 7 bases outside the gene matches. Germline V gives CDR1 SGHTA, CDR2 FQGNSA. The CDR3 loop spans 16 amino acids. CDR3 DNA sequence: TGTGCCAGCAGCTTAGGATGGGACAGCCCAAATTCACCCCTCCACTTT. Protein product: CASSLGWDSPNSPLHF.

This clone was seen only once. This chain joins TRBV5-1 and TRBJ1-2, with D possibly being TRBD1 (6 bases). The germline V gene encodes CDR1 SGHRS and CDR2 YFSETQ. V was trimmed by 8 bases and J by 5 bases, leaving 16 bases between them. This CDR3 has 13 residues. This chain's CDR3 is CASGGSGQYGYTF. The DNA for the CDR3 is TGCGCCAGTGGGGGTTCAGGACAGTATGGCTACACCTTC. Together with reference TRBV5-1 and TRBJ1-2, the CDR3 gives the full variable domain: KAGVTQTPRYLIKTRGQQVTLSCSPISGHRSVSWYQQTPGQGLQFLFEYFSETQRNKGNFPGRFSGRQFSNSRSEMNVSTLELGDSALYLCASGGSGQYGYTFGSGTRLTVV.

This clone was picked up one time. J is TRBJ2-7 and V is TRBV7-2, with 9 bases matching TRBD2. Germline loops: CDR1 SGHTA, CDR2 FQGNSA. The CDR3 sequence is 13 residues long. V lost 6 bases and J lost 3; bases outside the gene matches: 3. CDR3 in DNA: TGTGCCAGCAGGCCTAGCGGGGTCTACGAGCAGTACTTC. It is translated as CASRPSGVYEQYF.

The chain couples TRBV15 to TRBJ2-6, with no clear D. In germline, CDR1 is LNHNV, CDR2 YYDKDF (reference sequence). The CDR3 has 17 residues. V was trimmed by 3 bases and J by 0 bases, leaving 12 bases between them. The CDR3 nucleotides read TGTGCCACCAGCAGGTCCCCCGGAGACTCTGGGGCCAACGTCCTGACTTTC. Translated: CATSRSPGDSGANVLTF. The variable domain in full, with the rest retrieved from reference TRBV15 and TRBJ2-6, is DAMVIQNPRYQVTQFGKPVTLSCSQTLNHNVMYWYQQKSSQAPKLLFHYYDKDFNNEADTPDNFQSRRPNTSFCFLDIRSPGLGDTAMYLCATSRSPGDSGANVLTFGAGSRLTVL.

The V and J genes are TRBV18 and TRBJ1-3; 11 bases align to TRBD1. The V gene's germline CDR1 is KGHSH and CDR2 LQKENI. CDR3 length equals 18 residues. The V segment lost 0 bases and the J segment 3 bases; nucleotides outside the gene matches: 7. The CDR3 nucleotides are TGTGCCAGCTCACCACCGTGGAGGACAGGGGGCTTTGGAAACACCATATATTTT. This encodes CASSPPWRTGGFGNTIYF.

The V gene is TRBV11-3, the J gene TRBJ1-2; the D is unclear. The V gene lost 0 bases and the J gene lost 13 bases, with 18 bases spanning the gap. The V gene's germline CDR1 is SGHNT and CDR2 YENEEA. This CDR3 is 14 amino acids long. The CDR3 sequence is CASSLDVIGPIPTF. DNA for the CDR3: TGTGCCAGCAGCTTAGATGTGATTGGCCCCATCCCCACCTTC.

Notes on this clone: A much larger clonotype is one base distant, so this may be a read error. The CDR3: CASSLNRNTEAFF. DNA for the CDR3: TGTGCCAGCAGCTTAAACAGGAACACTGAAGCTTTCTTT. The chain carries TRBV5-8 and TRBJ1-1; no firm D call. CDR1 SGHTS and CDR2 YDEGEE come from the germline V gene. The ends were cut back, 2 bases at V and 1 base at J, with 6 bases in the middle. This CDR3 spans 13 amino acids.

J is TRBJ1-5 and V is TRBV9; D ambiguous. Germline CDR1 reads SGDLS; CDR2 reads YYNGEE. V lost 3 bases and J 3 bases, leaving 7 bases between the germline ends. The CDR3 has 13 amino acids. CDR3 bases: TGTGCCAGCAGCGGAGGGAACAATCAGCCCCAGCATTTT. Encoded protein: CASSGGNNQPQHF.

This clone was detected only a few times. This rearrangement joins TRBV18 to TRBJ1-3, with TRBD1 matching over 10 bases. Germline V gene sequence: CDR1 KGHSH, CDR2 LQKENI. The CDR3 totals 15 residues. Unmatched junction bases numbered 6, after V lost 4 bases and J lost 6 bases. For the CDR3, the DNA is TGTGCCAGCTCACGCAGGACAGGGGGAGAAAACACCATATATTTT. Amino acid sequence: CASSRRTGGENTIYF. Using reference TRBV18 and TRBJ1-3 for the parts outside the CDR3, the full variable domain is NAGVMQNPRHLVRRRGQEARLRCSPMKGHSHVYWYRQLPEEGLKFMVYLQKENIIDESGMPKERFSAEFPKEGPSILRIQQVVRGDSAAYFCASSRRTGGENTIYFGEGSWLTVV.